This T cell receptor beta chain was identified in a study of OX40 agonist ivuxolimab in advanced cancers. At the level of the study: Dose-escalation patients' cancers were hepatocellular carcinoma, melanoma, renal cell or head and neck cancer.

This table comes from immunoSEQ multiplex PCR, and its TCRdb copy is limited to in-frame clones, with some not included. The table includes 35,000 or so clones, around nine tenths detected once. Blood got drawn at baseline, again on cycle 4 day 1, and then on cycle 7 day 1. Concerning this clone: Its cognate antigen is unknown.

V trimming: 3 bases; J trimming: 4 bases; junction bases outside the gene matches: 8. This CDR3 has 16 amino acids. Germline V gives CDR1 SEHNR, CDR2 FQNEAQ (reference sequence). General study points: Averaging showed that CD8+ T cells had more expanded clones than CD4+ did. Within 6 weeks, CD4+ and CD8+ blood T cells expanded clonally at 0.1 to 3.0 mg/kg.

The sequences come from CD4+ or CD8+ T cells sorted from blood, collected in a trial of the OX40 agonist ivuxolimab. This chain uses TRBV7-9 with TRBJ2-3, with 9 bases lining up with TRBD1. This sequence was found in an adult with an advanced solid tumor such as melanoma, head and neck, liver or kidney cancer. The CDR3 region is CASSFVPGQGADTQYF. In nucleotides, the CDR3 is TGTGCCAGCAGCTTCGTTCCGGGACAGGGTGCAGATACGCAGTATTTT.